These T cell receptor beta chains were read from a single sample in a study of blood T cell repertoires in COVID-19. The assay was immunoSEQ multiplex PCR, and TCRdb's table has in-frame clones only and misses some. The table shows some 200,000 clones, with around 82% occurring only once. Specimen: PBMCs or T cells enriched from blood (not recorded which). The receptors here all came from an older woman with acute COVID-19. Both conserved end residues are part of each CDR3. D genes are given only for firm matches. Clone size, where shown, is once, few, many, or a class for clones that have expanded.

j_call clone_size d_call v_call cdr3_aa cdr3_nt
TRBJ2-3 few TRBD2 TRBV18 CASSRFPAGGRADTQYF TGTGCCAGCTCCCGCTTTCCAGCGGGAGGGAGGGCAGATACGCAGTATTTT
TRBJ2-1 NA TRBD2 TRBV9 CASSPTSGGYNEQFF TGTGCCAGCAGCCCGACTAGCGGGGGCTACAATGAGCAGTTCTTC
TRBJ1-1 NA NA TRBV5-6 CASSLAVGATNTEAFF TGTGCCAGCAGCTTGGCCGTGGGGGCCACGAACACTGAAGCTTTCTTT
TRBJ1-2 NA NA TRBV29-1 CSVHPGDTF TGCAGCGTCCACCCCGGGGACACCTTC
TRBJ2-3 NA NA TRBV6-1 CASSEARGFNPSTDTQYF TGTGCCAGCAGTGAAGCCCGGGGTTTCAACCCAAGCACAGATACGCAGTATTTT
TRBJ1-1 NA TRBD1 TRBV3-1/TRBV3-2 CAGSQDMIRQGASTEAFF TGTGCCGGCAGCCAAGATATGATTCGACAGGGAGCGAGCACTGAAGCTTTCTTT
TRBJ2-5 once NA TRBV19 CASSSGIRGRETQYF TGTGCCAGTAGTAGTGGGATTCGGGGTCGAGAGACCCAGTACTTC
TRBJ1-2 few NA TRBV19 CASMEGGMAGYGYTF TGTGCCAGTATGGAGGGAGGAATGGCAGGCTATGGCTACACCTTC
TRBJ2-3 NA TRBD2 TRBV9 CASSVAGGLSTDTQYF TGTGCCAGCAGCGTAGCGGGGGGGCTAAGCACAGATACGCAGTATTTT
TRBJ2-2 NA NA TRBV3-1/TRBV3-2 CATLRAGENTGELFF TGTGCCACCCTCCGGGCAGGGGAGAACACCGGGGAGCTGTTTTTT
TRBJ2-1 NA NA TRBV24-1 CATSDLERGGWVF TGTGCCACCAGTGATTTGGAACGGGGTGGCTGGGTCTTC
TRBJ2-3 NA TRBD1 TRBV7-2 CASSPGQGADTQYF TGTGCCAGCAGCCCGGGACAGGGAGCAGATACGCAGTATTTT
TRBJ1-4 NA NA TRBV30 CAARRGREKLFF TGTGCCGCCCGAAGAGGGCGTGAAAAACTGTTTTTT
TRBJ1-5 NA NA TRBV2 CASSPSDSNQPQHF TGTGCCAGCAGCCCCAGTGATAGCAATCAGCCCCAGCATTTT
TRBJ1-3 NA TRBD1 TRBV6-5 CASRGQPSSGNTIYF TGTGCCAGCAGGGGACAGCCGAGCTCTGGAAACACCATATATTTT
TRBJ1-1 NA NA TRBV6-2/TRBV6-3 CASSYGAYMNTEAFF TGTGCCAGCAGTTACGGGGCATACATGAACACTGAAGCTTTCTTT
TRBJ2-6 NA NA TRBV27 CASSLAAVLSGANVLTF TGTGCCAGCAGCCTCGCGGCAGTTCTCTCTGGGGCCAACGTCCTGACTTTC
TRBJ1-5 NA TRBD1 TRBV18 CASSPTGGKQPQHF TGTGCCAGCTCACCGACAGGGGGCAAACAGCCCCAGCATTTT
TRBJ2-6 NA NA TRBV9 CASSVASLVAGANVLTF TGTGCCAGCAGCGTAGCGTCACTAGTCGCTGGGGCCAACGTCCTGACTTTC
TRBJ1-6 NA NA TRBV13 CASSAFRDGDHNSPLHF TGTGCCAGCAGCGCGTTCAGGGATGGTGATCATAATTCACCCCTCCACTTT
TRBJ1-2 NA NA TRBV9 CASSVGRSTQGYGYTF TGTGCCAGCAGCGTAGGCAGATCGACTCAGGGCTATGGCTACACCTTC
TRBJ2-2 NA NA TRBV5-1 CASTTELAITGELFF TGCGCCAGCACCACCGAACTAGCTATCACCGGGGAGCTGTTTTTT
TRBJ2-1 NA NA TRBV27 CASKPTGWRDNEQFF TGTGCCAGCAAACCGACAGGGTGGAGGGACAATGAGCAGTTCTTC
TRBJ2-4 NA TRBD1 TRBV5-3 CARSSPPWTGFFLQYF TGTGCCAGAAGCAGCCCCCCCTGGACAGGGTTCTTCCTTCAGTACTTC
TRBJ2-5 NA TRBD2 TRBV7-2 CASRLEPGLARETQYF TGTGCCAGCAGACTCGAACCGGGACTAGCGCGGGAGACCCAGTACTTC
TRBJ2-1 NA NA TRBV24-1 CATSDLSSDYNEQFF TGTGCCACCAGTGATTTATCTAGCGACTACAATGAGCAGTTCTTC
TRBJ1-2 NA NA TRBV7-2 CASSSGVGDYGYTF TGTGCCAGCAGCTCAGGGGTCGGCGACTATGGCTACACCTTC
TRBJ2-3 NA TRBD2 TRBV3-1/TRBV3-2 CASSPSGGTQYF TGTGCCAGCAGCCCCTCGGGAGGTACGCAGTATTTT